The 32 T cell receptor beta chains reported below all come from one sample, sequenced in a study of cytomegalovirus exposure and HLA in healthy donors. The PCR ran on 60 Vbeta and 13 Jbeta primers. Assay used: immunoSEQ multiplex PCR; TCRdb lists only in-frame clones, some missing. The table lists 95,000 to 100,000 clones, 75% of them singletons. Specimen: PBMCs. These receptor sequences come from a man aged 45-65 years in good health and CMV-seronegative.

The V call is TRBV21-1, the J call TRBJ2-7; TRBD2 is taken as the D call from the table, unchecked against the DNA. TRBV21-1 is termed a pseudogene. This CDR3 is built from 15 residues. The CDR3 DNA sequence: TGTGCCAGCAGCATGGAGCCGGGACTGCCCTACGAGCAGTACTTC. Translating gives CASSMEPGLPYEQYF.

Only a few counts were recorded for this clone. The chain carries TRBV27 and TRBJ2-5, with TRBD2 as a possible D gene (8 bases). The CDR3 consists of 15 residues. The V gene lost 5 bases and the J gene lost 3 bases, with 16 bases spanning the gap. Per the germline V gene, CDR1 is MNHEY and CDR2 is SMNVEV (reference sequence). CDR3 DNA: TGTGCCAGCAGTATTAGCGGGACAGCAAAAGAGACCCAGTACTTC. Its protein is CASSISGTAKETQYF.

The chain uses TRBV11-2 and TRBJ2-3; 7 bases fit TRBD2. The CDR3 consists of 14 residues. Germline CDR1 SGHAT, CDR2 FQNNGV. The trim removed 4 bases at V and 4 bases at J, leaving 5 bases unmatched. CDR3 sequence reads: CASSSRLAADTQYF. The CDR3 DNA reads TGTGCCAGCAGCTCCCGACTAGCAGCAGATACGCAGTATTTT.

The chain recombines TRBV5-8 with TRBJ2-7; D uncertain. The CDR3 length is 12 residues. Germline V gives CDR1 SGHTS, CDR2 YDEGEE. The germline V and J ends were trimmed by 4 bases and 5 bases, with 10 bases remaining between them. This CDR3 is CASSLAENEQYF. In nucleotides, the CDR3 is TGTGCCAGCAGCCTTGCTGAGAACGAGCAGTACTTC.

This clone was seen only once. The chain joins TRBV2 to TRBJ2-4, with D tentatively TRBD1 (5 bases). CDR1 is SNHLY, CDR2 FYNNEI, per germline. The CDR3 runs to 15 residues. V was clipped by 4 bases and J by 1 base, with 11 bases between them. This chain's CDR3 is CASSGQGRAKNIQYF. As DNA, the CDR3 is TGTGCCAGCAGTGGGCAGGGAAGGGCCAAAAACATTCAGTACTTC.

This chain uses TRBV5-1 with TRBJ2-1; tentatively, D is TRBD2 (6 bases). The CDR3 is 15 residues long. Germline loops: CDR1 SGHRS, CDR2 YFSETQ. V dropped 0 bases and J dropped 5 bases, with 12 bases sitting between them. CDR3 coding DNA: TGCGCCAGCAGCTTGGGACTAGTGTCAGACAATGAGCAGTTCTTC. Encoded protein: CASSLGLVSDNEQFF.

This chain connects TRBV5-4 to TRBJ2-1; weak D call: TRBD2 (5 bases). Germline V CDR1 and CDR2: SGHNT, YYREEE (reference sequence). This CDR3 spans 14 amino acids. The V gene lost 3 bases and the J gene lost 7 bases, with 14 bases spanning the gap. CDR3 sequence (DNA): TGTGCCAGCAGCTCCCAACTGCCGGGGAATGAGCAGTTCTTC. As protein: CASSSQLPGNEQFF.

The genes are TRBV6-5 and TRBJ2-7; weak D call: TRBD2 (5 bases). This CDR3 comprises 15 residues. Trimming left V 6 bases short and J 7 bases short, with 22 bases between. Germline assignment: CDR1 MNHEY and CDR2 SVGAGI. CDR3 loop: CASSRGLNLRGEQYF. As DNA, the CDR3 is TGTGCCAGCAGCAGAGGACTTAACTTACGAGGGGAGCAGTACTTC.

The table lists this clone with a few counts. This sequence joins TRBV6-1 and TRBJ1-1; possibly TRBD1 for D (5 bases). Trimming took off 3 bases at V and 11 bases at J, with 13 bases between the two ends. Germline CDR1 reads MNHNS; CDR2 reads SASEGT. This CDR3 is 12 amino acids long. CDR3 in amino acids: CASSERTGRAFF. The DNA for the CDR3 is TGTGCCAGCAGTGAGAGAACAGGAAGGGCTTTCTTT.

Concerning this clone itself: Other DNA sequences in the sample encode the same CDR3. The chain joins TRBV21-1 to TRBJ2-1; the table calls TRBD1, which could not be checked here. TRBV21-1 is assigned pseudogene status. The CDR3 has 16 amino acids. As DNA, the CDR3 is TGTGCCAGCAGCAAAGCCCCGGGACAGGGCTCCAATGAGCAGTTCTTC. Translating it yields CASSKAPGQGSNEQFF.

The chain couples TRBV7-9 to TRBJ2-7; no clear D. Trimming removed 5 bases from V and 5 bases from J, with 22 bases in between. The CDR3 length is 16 residues. Germline V lookup: CDR1 SEHNR, CDR2 FQNEAQ (reference sequence). CDR3 in amino acids: CASSHKKSQVQDEQYF. CDR3 DNA: TGTGCCAGCAGCCACAAGAAGTCTCAAGTTCAGGACGAGCAGTACTTC.

The J gene is TRBJ1-6, the V gene TRBV7-9; D is unresolved. Looked up from germline, CDR1 is SEHNR and CDR2 is FQNEAQ (reference sequence). The CDR3 has 13 residues. The V and J ends lost 5 bases and 7 bases respectively, with 9 bases between them. In DNA, the CDR3 is TGTGCCAGCAGCCAAGAGAGCAATTCACCCCTCCACTTT. Its translation: CASSQESNSPLHF.

CDR3 nucleotides: TGTGCCAGCAGCCCCCGGGGGGGCTCTGGAAACACCATATATTTT. It yields the protein CASSPRGGSGNTIYF. The chain employs TRBV7-8 and TRBJ1-3; TRBD1 is a possible D gene (5 bases). The CDR3 loop spans 15 amino acids. Trimming took 5 bases from V and 0 from J, leaving 11 bases between them. Germline V gene lookup returns CDR1 SGHVS and CDR2 FQNEAQ.

J is TRBJ2-7 and V is TRBV5-1; D perhaps matches TRBD2 (6 bases). The CDR3 sequence is 15 residues long. Germline CDR1 and CDR2: SGHRS and YFSETQ. V shed 0 bases and J shed 2 bases, with 12 bases lying between them. In DNA, the CDR3 is TGCGCCAGCAGCTTGGATGGGACTTATACCTACGAGCAGTACTTC. This gives the protein CASSLDGTYTYEQYF.

The CDR3 coding sequence is TGTGCCAGCAGTTTAGGGGTAGCGGGGGGCCAACAAGAGACCCAGTACTTC. Translated: CASSLGVAGGQQETQYF. V usage is TRBV27 and J usage is TRBJ2-5; 10 nucleotides agree with TRBD2. This CDR3 has 17 residues. Trimming cost V 2 bases and J 2 bases; bases outside gene matches: 8. CDR1 and CDR2 from the germline V gene are MNHEY and SMNVEV (reference sequence).

This chain uses TRBV4-2 with TRBJ2-1, with 10 bases that match TRBD2. The germline V gene encodes CDR1 LGHNA and CDR2 YNFKEQ. V was pared by 5 bases and J by 4 bases, with 5 bases of the junction left unmatched. The CDR3 is 15 amino acids. The DNA for the CDR3 is TGTGCCAGCAGCTCCGGGACTAGCGATTACAATGAGCAGTTCTTC. This gives the protein CASSSGTSDYNEQFF.

The chain carries TRBV4-2 and TRBJ1-2; 7 nucleotides line up with TRBD1. The CDR3 length is 15 residues. V was clipped by 2 bases and J by 2 bases; unmatched bases: 5. CDR1 and CDR2 (germline): LGHNA, YNFKEQ. CDR3 region: CASSQQGQQNYGYTF. DNA for the CDR3: TGTGCCAGCAGCCAACAGGGACAGCAAAACTATGGCTACACCTTC.

The rearrangement links TRBV28 to TRBJ2-2; TRBD2 might be the D (5 bases). Between the trimmed V and J ends, which lost 7 bases and 5 bases, there was a span of 14 bases. The CDR3 spans 14 residues. Per the germline V gene, CDR1 is MDHEN and CDR2 is SYDVKM. In DNA form, the CDR3 reads TGTGCCAGCAACTCAGGCGGGCGGACCGGGGAGCTGTTTTTT. Translating it yields CASNSGGRTGELFF. The whole variable domain, remainder taken from reference TRBV28 and TRBJ2-2, is DVKVTQSSRYLVKRTGEKVFLECVQDMDHENMFWYRQDPGLGLRLIYFSYDVKMKEKGDIPEGYSVSREKKERFSLILESASTNQTSMYLCASNSGGRTGELFFGEGSRLTVL.

The chain combines TRBV30 with TRBJ2-1, with 8 nucleotides matching TRBD2. V lost 5 bases and J lost 3; bases outside the gene matches: 6. The CDR3 covers 14 residues. The germline gives CDR1 GTSNPN, CDR2 SVGIG (reference sequence). The CDR3 nucleotides read TGTGCCTGGTTAGCGGGAACATTCTACAATGAGCAGTTCTTC. Its translation: CAWLAGTFYNEQFF.

This clone was seen more than once but under ten times. The chain recombines TRBV11-2 with TRBJ2-1; D might be TRBD2 (6 bases). Germline lookup yields CDR1 SGHAT and CDR2 FQNNGV. This CDR3 has 13 amino acids. Trimming took off 3 bases at V and 7 bases at J, with 10 bases between the two ends. DNA of the CDR3: TGTGCCAGCAGCTTGGGACTGGAAAATGAGCAGTTCTTC. Translation: CASSLGLENEQFF.

The rearrangement joins TRBV7-9 to TRBJ2-5; TRBD2 aligns across 8 bases. This CDR3 is built from 11 residues. The germline V gene has CDR1 SEHNR and CDR2 FQNEAQ (reference sequence). The V and J ends lost 10 bases and 5 bases, in that order; junction bases with no gene match: 3. The CDR3 nucleotides are TGTGCCACCGCGGGGGGTGAGACCCAGTACTTC. Its protein product is CATAGGETQYF.

This clone was picked up a small number of times. The chain combines TRBV7-6 with TRBJ1-2; TRBD1 might be the D (5 bases). The CDR3 covers 14 residues. The V gene's germline CDR1 is SGHVS and CDR2 FNYEAQ. Trimming shortened V by 5 bases and J by 2 bases, and 12 bases separated the two germline ends. The CDR3 region is CASSPQGINYGYTF. DNA of the CDR3: TGTGCCAGCAGCCCTCAGGGTATCAACTATGGCTACACCTTC.

V and J are TRBV11-2 and TRBJ1-3; D is perhaps TRBD1 (5 bases). CDR3 length: 17 amino acids. With 4 bases removed from V and 2 bases from J, the gap between germline ends came to 18 bases. Germline lookup yields CDR1 SGHAT and CDR2 FQNNGV. CDR3 amino acids: CASSSPGGRRAGNTIYF. The CDR3 DNA is TGTGCCAGCAGCTCGCCCGGGGGTAGGCGCGCTGGAAACACCATATATTTT.

This chain links TRBV7-8 with TRBJ1-2, with unresolved D. Trimming left V 2 bases short and J 5 bases short, with 9 bases between. Germline CDR1 and CDR2: SGHVS and FQNEAQ. This CDR3 comprises 13 residues. This chain's CDR3 is CASSLYSRYGYTF. Here the CDR3 DNA reads TGTGCCAGCAGCTTATACAGCAGATATGGCTACACCTTC.

The genes are TRBV9 and TRBJ2-3; TRBD2 might be the D (6 bases). The V end was cut by 4 bases, the J end by 2 bases, with 17 bases between. The CDR3 loop spans 16 amino acids. Germline CDR1 SGDLS, CDR2 YYNGEE. This CDR3 reads CASSPRLGGFTDTQYF. The CDR3 DNA sequence: TGTGCCAGCAGCCCCCGACTAGGAGGATTCACAGATACGCAGTATTTT. The full variable domain, with the rest looked up from reference TRBV9 and TRBJ2-3, is DSGVTQTPKHLITATGQRVTLRCSPRSGDLSVYWYQQSLDQGLQFLIQYYNGEERAKGNILERFSAQQFPDLHSELNLSSLELGDSALYFCASSPRLGGFTDTQYFGPGTRLTVL.

The chain recombines TRBV27 with TRBJ2-7; a possible D gene is TRBD1 (6 bases). The germline V and J ends were trimmed by 7 bases and 2 bases, with 21 bases remaining between them. The CDR3 is made up of 16 amino acids. CDR1 and CDR2 from the germline V gene are MNHEY and SMNVEV (reference sequence). The CDR3, as DNA: TGTGCCAGCAAAGATGTCCACAGGGCGCGCCCCTACGAGCAGTACTTC. Translating gives CASKDVHRARPYEQYF.

Concerning this clone itself: At one end the junction does not follow the germline gene, possibly because of a read error. V gene TRBV19 combines with J gene TRBJ2-7; D gene ambiguous. Germline CDR1 LNHDA, CDR2 SQIVND (reference sequence). The CDR3 is made up of 14 amino acids. The DNA for the CDR3 is TGTGCCAGTAGTATAAGAGGTCAGTCCTATGAGCAGTACTTC. Encoded protein: CASSIRGQSYEQYF.

The chain uses TRBV5-5 and TRBJ2-7; the match to TRBD1 covers 10 bases. CDR3 size: 16 residues. The germline V gene encodes CDR1 SGHKS and CDR2 YYEKEE (reference sequence). V trimming: 4 bases; J trimming: 4 bases; junction bases outside the gene matches: 11. CDR3 sequence: CASSLRQGAGSYEQYF. For the CDR3, the DNA is TGTGCCAGCAGCCTGAGACAGGGGGCGGGATCTTACGAGCAGTACTTC.

The genes are TRBV5-4 and TRBJ2-3; 7 nucleotides match TRBD2. This CDR3 has 15 residues. Germline V CDR1 and CDR2: SGHNT, YYREEE (reference sequence). With V trimmed by 4 bases and J by 3 bases, 8 bases remained unmatched. CDR3 nucleotide sequence: TGTGCCAGCAGCCGGGGGAGGGGCGCGACAGATACGCAGTATTTT. Translating it yields CASSRGRGATDTQYF.

The chain joins TRBV25-1 to TRBJ2-7; weak D call: TRBD1 (5 bases). Germline CDR1 reads MGHDK; CDR2 reads SYGVNS. The CDR3 is made up of 13 amino acids. The V end was cut by 7 bases, the J end by 3 bases, with 13 bases between. DNA of the CDR3: TGTGCCAGCACAGGGCGAGAGTTCTACGAGCAGTACTTC. It encodes CASTGREFYEQYF.

The V call is TRBV7-9, the J call TRBJ2-3, with a weak D call TRBD1 (6 bases). CDR3 length equals 15 residues. The germline V gene encodes CDR1 SEHNR and CDR2 FQNEAQ (reference sequence). The V and J ends lost 3 bases and 0 bases respectively, with 10 bases between them. The CDR3 region is CASSFGQPSTDTQYF. Written as DNA, the CDR3 is TGTGCCAGCAGCTTCGGACAGCCGAGCACAGATACGCAGTATTTT.

A few counts support this clone. V gene TRBV6-5 combines with J gene TRBJ2-7, with D perhaps matching TRBD1 (6 bases). The germline CDR1 and CDR2 sequences are MNHEY and SVGAGI. The CDR3 sequence is 14 residues long. The V and J ends lost 2 bases and 2 bases respectively, with 10 bases between them. The CDR3 sequence is CASSYLTGPYEQYF. The DNA of the CDR3 is TGTGCCAGCAGTTACCTCACAGGGCCCTACGAGCAGTACTTC.